This T cell receptor (beta chain) came from a study of blood T cell repertoires in COVID-19. Study-wide context: COVID-19 samples, acute and convalescent, were from the United States, Italy and Spain.

Trimming took 5 bases from V and 5 from J; bases not matched to a gene: 9. Germline V gives CDR1 LNHNV, CDR2 YYDKDF (reference sequence). The CDR3 runs 15 residues. Original processing notes: Reference gene primer amplification in the assay estimated nucleated cell counts. The repertoire was sequenced with immunoSEQ multiplex PCR; TCRdb's copy has only in-frame clones and lacks some. V, J and clone size were drawn from that table, and D and trimming were deduced from the DNA. The table records 450,000 or so clones, roughly 90% of them present only once. The receptor was derived from a woman aged 40 to 49 with COVID-19, enrolled during active disease. The specimen was peripheral blood. The rearrangement links TRBV15 to TRBJ2-7, with 10 positions matching TRBD2. CDR3 in amino acids: CATSRASGGAHEQYF. The CDR3 nucleotides read TGTGCCACCAGCCGAGCAAGCGGGGGGGCCCACGAGCAGTACTTC.